The rows below give T cell receptor beta chains drawn from one sample of a study of T cell responses to AZD1222 COVID-19 vaccine. Libraries were prepared by immunoSEQ multiplex PCR; TCRdb keeps only in-frame clonotypes and omits some of them. The top ten hold 2.5% to 3% of the sample, which has roughly 130,000 clones, roughly nine tenths seen once. The sequenced sample was peripheral blood, obtained on day 0 of AZD1222 vaccination. These receptors came from an adult in good health. Both conserved end residues are part of each CDR3. The D gene is left open where the match is weak.

V: TRBV21-1; D: -; CDR3: CASPWGTRPFF
V: TRBV7-9; D: -; CDR3: CASSKRAGGISPLHF
V: TRBV7-2; D: -; CDR3: CASSLRSLSLTDTQYF
V: TRBV11-2; D: TRBD2; CDR3: CASSHGTSGTGELFF
V: TRBV19; D: -; CDR3: CASSTTFLYEQYF
V: TRBV11-2; D: TRBD1; CDR3: CASSSRDREEFF
V: TRBV3-1/TRBV3-2; D: TRBD2; CDR3: CASSLSASGLNNEQFF
V: TRBV5-1; D: TRBD1; CDR3: CASSSRTGKLNTEAFF
V: TRBV15; D: TRBD1; CDR3: CATSRGTTGKRSYEQYF
V: TRBV15; D: -; CDR3: CATSPLGSEAFF
V: TRBV15; D: -; CDR3: CATSRDSAPQETQYF
V: TRBV3-1/TRBV3-2; D: TRBD2; CDR3: CASSQGGGPNEQFF
V: TRBV29-1; D: -; CDR3: CSATSGVNTEAFF
V: TRBV5-4; D: -; CDR3: CASSREGTGNTIYF
V: TRBV3-1/TRBV3-2; D: -; CDR3: CASSQKQGIETQYF
V: TRBV24-1; D: -; CDR3: CATSDLWGHEQFF
V: TRBV5-8; D: -; CDR3: CASISTQAPSFWATEAFF
V: TRBV5-5; D: -; CDR3: CASSFDRANYGYTF
V: TRBV10-1; D: TRBD2; CDR3: CASRPRTSGSYEQYF
V: TRBV30; D: -; CDR3: CAWSVMGGPYGYTF
V: TRBV2; D: TRBD2; CDR3: CASKPGLAGGYEQYF
V: TRBV19; D: -; CDR3: CASSISWLPDTQYF
V: TRBV6-4; D: -; CDR3: CASRVGSTSYNEQFF
V: TRBV6-1; D: TRBD1; CDR3: CASSESTGGVYEQYF
V: TRBV6-4; D: TRBD2; CDR3: CAGRGTDTQYF
V: TRBV5-4; D: TRBD1; CDR3: CASSTGQGGLSAAFF
V: TRBV6-5; D: -; CDR3: CASSQGWTEAFF
V: TRBV9; D: -; CDR3: CASSVGPPYEQYF